The T cell receptor (beta chain) under discussion was sequenced for a study of blood T cells in healthy people across ages. Whole-study context: Template-switching capture recovered about one barcoded beta molecule per two T cells.

The individuals who served as donors were healthy Caucasians living in Russia, aged about 6 to 90. CDR1 is DFQATT and CDR2 is SNEGSKA in the germline V gene (reference sequence). CDR3 length: 20 amino acids. V dropped 5 bases and J dropped 1; count of bases not matched to a gene: 22. For the second PCR, which ran for roughly 6 to 12 cycles, a sample-barcoded 5' primer and a J-beta primer mix were used. One entry per CDR3 protein results from TCRdb running MiXCR on the 5' RACE reads. The table includes over 1,200,000 distinct CDR3 sequences, approximately 59% detected once. Material for sequencing was blood. The rearrangement links TRBV20-1 to TRBJ2-7; 11 bases agree with TRBD2. This TCR derives from a man aged 18-30 years in good health. CDR3 sequence (DNA): TGCAGTGCTCACTCTCCTGTCGCTAGCGGGAGGTTCGGTGGTTCCTACGAGCAGTACTTC. Translating it yields CSAHSPVASGRFGGSYEQYF.